The 17 T cell receptor beta chains presented below share a single source sample, sequenced in a study of OX40 agonist ivuxolimab in advanced cancers. Data came from immunoSEQ multiplex PCR; TCRdb stores just in-frame clones and leaves some out. The table lists about 20,000 clones, around 90% of them singletons. The sample here was CD4+ or CD8+ T cells sorted from blood, taken in a trial of the OX40 agonist ivuxolimab. The receptors were gathered from an adult with an advanced solid tumor such as melanoma, head and neck, liver or kidney cancer.

The chain carries TRBV2 and TRBJ1-1; the D is unclear. From germline, CDR1 is SNHLY and CDR2 FYNNEI. This CDR3 region has 14 residues. V was trimmed by 2 bases and J by 1 base, leaving 8 bases between them. The chain's CDR3 is CASSEIRGNTEAFF. The CDR3 nucleotides read TGTGCCAGCAGTGAAATTCGGGGGAACACTGAAGCTTTCTTT.

This CDR3 reads CASSLVQGVDEQFF. The CDR3 DNA follows: TGTGCCAGCAGCTTAGTACAGGGTGTCGATGAGCAGTTCTTC. This sequence joins TRBV7-9 and TRBJ2-1; perhaps TRBD1 as D (6 bases). The CDR3 loop spans 14 amino acids. V was trimmed by 1 base and J by 8 bases, leaving 12 bases between them. Germline CDR1 is SEHNR and CDR2 is FQNEAQ (reference sequence).

For this clone: This sample also contains other DNA sequences that code for the same CDR3. The chain recombines TRBV5-1 with TRBJ2-1; the D gene is possibly TRBD1 (5 bases). From germline, CDR1 is SGHRS and CDR2 YFSETQ. The CDR3 has 17 residues. The V gene lost 0 bases and the J gene lost 0 bases, with 13 bases spanning the gap. The CDR3 DNA sequence: TGCGCCAGCAGCTTGGATGGAACAGGAAGCTCCTACAATGAGCAGTTCTTC. Its protein product is CASSLDGTGSSYNEQFF.

This clone has only a few counts. The chain carries TRBV30 and TRBJ1-1; D is undetermined. Germline V gives CDR1 GTSNPN, CDR2 SVGIG (reference sequence). The CDR3 sequence is 11 residues long. The V end lost 0 bases, the J end lost 5 bases, and 4 bases lay between the germline ends. For the CDR3, the DNA is TGTGCCTGGAGTGTAGGGACTGAAGCTTTCTTT. Translation: CAWSVGTEAFF.

The chain is built from TRBV19 and TRBJ1-5, with 11 bases fitting TRBD1. The CDR3 loop spans 14 amino acids. Germline assignment: CDR1 LNHDA and CDR2 SQIVND (reference sequence). The V segment lost 9 bases and the J segment 4 bases; nucleotides outside the gene matches: 5. The CDR3 protein is CASHGQGANQPQHF. DNA for the CDR3: TGTGCCAGCCACGGACAGGGGGCTAATCAGCCCCAGCATTTT. The whole variable domain, filled in from reference TRBV19 and TRBJ1-5, reads DGGITQSPKYLFRKEGQNVTLSCEQNLNHDAMYWYRQDPGQGLRLIYYSQIVNDFQKGDIAEGYSVSREKKESFPLTVTSAQKNPTAFYLCASHGQGANQPQHFGDGTRLSIL.

The V call is TRBV6-1, the J call TRBJ2-7, with a weak D call TRBD1 (6 bases). The CDR3 spans 14 residues. Germline loops: CDR1 MNHNS, CDR2 SASEGT. Trimming cost V 4 bases and J 0 bases, with 10 bases left between them. The CDR3 reads CASSVRDTSYEQYF. For the CDR3, the DNA is TGTGCCAGCAGTGTCCGGGACACCTCCTACGAGCAGTACTTC.

The V and J genes are TRBV6-5 and TRBJ2-3; the D gene is possibly TRBD1 (5 bases). V was cut by 2 bases and J by 1 base, with 10 bases left in between. Germline CDR1 reads MNHEY; CDR2 reads SVGAGI. This CDR3 comprises 15 residues. This chain's CDR3 is CASSYAGLGTDTQYF. CDR3 sequence (DNA): TGTGCCAGCAGTTACGCAGGGCTTGGCACAGATACGCAGTATTTT.

J is TRBJ2-5 and V is TRBV7-9; 8 nucleotides align to TRBD1. Trimming at V came to 5 bases and at J to 1 base, leaving 18 bases not matched to a gene. The CDR3 has 19 amino acids. Looked up from germline, CDR1 is SEHNR and CDR2 is FQNEAQ (reference sequence). CDR3 DNA sequence: TGTGCCAGCAGCATCGCCCGGTGGTCCCGGACAGGGTTCCAAGAGACCCAGTACTTC. Amino acid sequence: CASSIARWSRTGFQETQYF.

V is TRBV6-5 and J is TRBJ1-2, with D possibly being TRBD1 (6 bases). CDR1 MNHEY and CDR2 SVGAGI come from the germline V gene. Between the trimmed V and J ends, which lost 2 bases and 4 bases, there was a span of 14 bases. The CDR3 has 15 residues. The CDR3 spells CASSYEPGAGYGYTF. As DNA, the CDR3 is TGTGCCAGCAGTTACGAGCCGGGGGCGGGCTATGGCTACACCTTC.

V is TRBV7-2 and J is TRBJ2-1; TRBD1 is a possible D gene (5 bases). CDR1 SGHTA and CDR2 FQGNSA come from the germline V gene. The CDR3 totals 16 residues. Trimming pared 5 bases from V and 6 bases from J, leaving 20 bases between. DNA of the CDR3: TGTGCCAGCAGCCCCTACCGGGCCATAAGGGGCAATGAGCAGTTCTTC. This translates into CASSPYRAIRGNEQFF.

DNA for the CDR3: TGTGCCACCACAGGGATTCATGGCTACACCTTC. Amino acid sequence: CATTGIHGYTF. This rearrangement joins TRBV19 to TRBJ1-2; D is possibly TRBD1 (6 bases). The CDR3 has 11 residues. Trimming removed 10 bases from V and 6 bases from J, with 12 bases in between. The V gene's germline CDR1 is LNHDA and CDR2 SQIVND (reference sequence).

This chain connects TRBV7-9 to TRBJ2-7, with D possibly matching TRBD2 (5 bases). The V gene's germline CDR1 is SEHNR and CDR2 FQNEAQ (reference sequence). The V end was cut by 4 bases, the J end by 4 bases, with 11 bases between. CDR3 length: 13 residues. CDR3 DNA: TGTGCCAGCAGCTCTGAGGGAACTTACGAGCAGTACTTC. Encoded protein: CASSSEGTYEQYF.

This clone was recorded only once. A far more abundant clone sits one base away, making this likely a read error. This chain connects TRBV11-2 to TRBJ2-7; D tentatively fits TRBD1 or TRBD2 (5 bases each). The CDR3 runs 13 residues. V lost 1 base and J 2 bases, leaving 6 bases between the germline ends. The germline V gene has CDR1 SGHAT and CDR2 FQNNGV. The DNA for the CDR3 is TGTGCCAGCAGCTTAGGGGGACCCTACGAGCAGTACTTC. Residues: CASSLGGPYEQYF.

This clone was found once. The rearrangement joins TRBV4-1 to TRBJ2-1, with TRBD2 matching 16 bases. Germline V gene lookup returns CDR1 MGHRA and CDR2 YSYEKL. There are 20 residues in the CDR3. The V segment lost 4 bases and the J segment 4 bases; nucleotides outside the gene matches: 13. The CDR3 nucleotides are TGCGCCAGCAGCCGCCAGCCGGGACTAGCGGGGGGGCAGGATTACAATGAGCAGTTCTTC. This encodes CASSRQPGLAGGQDYNEQFF.

The genes are TRBV29-1 and TRBJ2-7; D gene ambiguous. Germline V CDR1 and CDR2: SQVTM, ANQGSEA. The CDR3 extends over 13 amino acids. Trimming removed 7 bases from V and 0 bases from J, with 13 bases in between. This CDR3 reads CSGGLGGSYEQYF. Written as DNA, the CDR3 is TGCAGCGGTGGGCTTGGCGGCTCCTACGAGCAGTACTTC.

The chain carries TRBV6-1 and TRBJ2-7, with D perhaps being TRBD1 or TRBD2 (5 bases each). The CDR3 sequence is 13 residues long. In germline, CDR1 is MNHNS, CDR2 SASEGT. V was trimmed by 6 bases and J by 0 bases, leaving 9 bases between them. The CDR3 bases are TGTGCCAGCAGCCGGGACGTCTCCTACGAGCAGTACTTC. Translation gives CASSRDVSYEQYF.

The chain combines TRBV11-2 with TRBJ2-6; no firm D call. V lost 4 bases and J 2 bases, leaving 12 bases between the germline ends. This CDR3 has 16 residues. Germline V gene sequence: CDR1 SGHAT, CDR2 FQNNGV. CDR3: CASSSLHVTGANVLTF. The CDR3 bases are TGTGCCAGCAGCTCATTACACGTAACTGGGGCCAACGTCCTGACTTTC.